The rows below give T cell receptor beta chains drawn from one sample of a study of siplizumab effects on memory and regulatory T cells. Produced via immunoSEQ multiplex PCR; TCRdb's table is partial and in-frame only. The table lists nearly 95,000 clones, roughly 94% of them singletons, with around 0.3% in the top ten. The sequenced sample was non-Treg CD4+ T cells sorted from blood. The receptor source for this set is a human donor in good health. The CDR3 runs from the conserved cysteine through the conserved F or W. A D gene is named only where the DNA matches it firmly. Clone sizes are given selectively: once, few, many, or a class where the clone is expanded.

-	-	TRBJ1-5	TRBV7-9	CASSQTDRPQHF	TGTGCCAGCAGCCAAACGGACAGGCCCCAGCATTTT
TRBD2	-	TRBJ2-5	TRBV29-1	CSVRMAGEQETQYF	TGCAGCGTTCGGATGGCGGGAGAACAAGAGACCCAGTACTTC
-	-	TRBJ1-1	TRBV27	CASSFGGALTATEAFF	TGTGCCAGCAGTTTTGGGGGGGCACTTACGGCCACTGAAGCTTTCTTT
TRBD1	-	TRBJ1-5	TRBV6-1	CASSEVGQGGNQPQHF	TGTGCCAGCAGTGAAGTTGGACAGGGAGGCAATCAGCCCCAGCATTTT
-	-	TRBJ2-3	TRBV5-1	CASAPLVSGDTQYF	TGCGCCAGCGCCCCGCTAGTGAGTGGAGATACGCAGTATTTT
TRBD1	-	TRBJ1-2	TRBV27	CASTSLGQSYGYTF	TGTGCCAGCACCTCCTTGGGACAGTCCTATGGCTACACCTTC
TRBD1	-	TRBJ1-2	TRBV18	CASSPARGQGAPSYGYTF	TGTGCCAGCTCACCAGCAAGGGGACAGGGGGCACCAAGCTATGGCTACACCTTC
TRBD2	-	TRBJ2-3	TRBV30	CAWSRLAGASDTQYF	TGTGCCTGGAGCCGACTAGCGGGAGCATCAGATACGCAGTATTTT
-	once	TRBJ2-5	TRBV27	CASRPSGRDPGRETQYF	TGTGCCAGCAGACCCTCCGGGCGCGACCCGGGGAGGGAGACCCAGTACTTC
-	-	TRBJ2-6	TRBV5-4	CASSLDGSGANVLTF	TGTGCCAGCAGCTTGGATGGATCTGGGGCCAACGTCCTGACTTTC
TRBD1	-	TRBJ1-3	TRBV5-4	CASSYNRGSSGNTIYF	TGTGCCAGCAGCTACAACAGGGGAAGCTCTGGAAACACCATATATTTT
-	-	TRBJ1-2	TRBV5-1	CASSDRWGYTF	TGCGCCAGCAGCGACCGGTGGGGCTACACCTTC
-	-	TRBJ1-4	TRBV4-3	CASSQETRSEKLFF	TGCGCCAGCAGCCAAGAAACGCGTAGTGAAAAACTGTTTTTT
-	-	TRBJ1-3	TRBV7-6	CASSLVLRDRNTIYF	TGTGCCAGCAGCTTAGTGTTGCGGGACAGAAACACCATATATTTT
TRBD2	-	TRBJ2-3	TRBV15	CATSAQRGSLDTQYF	TGTGCCACCAGTGCCCAGCGGGGGAGTTTGGATACGCAGTATTTT
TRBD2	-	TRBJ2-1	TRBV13	CASASFSGDMYNEQFF	TGTGCCAGCGCCTCGTTTAGCGGGGATATGTACAATGAGCAGTTCTTC
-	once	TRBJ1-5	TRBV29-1	CSVVGAGSDSNQPQHF	TGCAGCGTTGTCGGGGCAGGATCCGATAGCAATCAGCCCCAGCATTTT
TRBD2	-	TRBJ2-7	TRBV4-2	CASSQEFTVAGEQYF	TGTGCCAGCAGCCAAGAATTTACGGTAGCGGGCGAGCAGTACTTC
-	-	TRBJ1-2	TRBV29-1	CSVRGVGYTF	TGCAGCGTCCGGGGGGTTGGCTACACCTTC
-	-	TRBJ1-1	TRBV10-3	CAISESNTAGYEAFF	TGTGCCATCAGTGAGTCGAATACTGCAGGCTATGAAGCTTTCTTT
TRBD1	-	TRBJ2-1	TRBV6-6	CASSRQGSYNEQFF	TGTGCCAGCAGTAGACAGGGTTCTTACAATGAGCAGTTCTTC
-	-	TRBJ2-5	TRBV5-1	CASSPAGTALLGTQYF	TGCGCCAGCAGCCCCGCGGGGACAGCCCTTTTGGGGACCCAGTACTTC
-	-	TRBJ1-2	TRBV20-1	CSAARGNGYTF	TGCAGTGCTGCCCGGGGAAATGGCTACACCTTC
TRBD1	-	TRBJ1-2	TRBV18	CASSPGQGENYGYTF	TGTGCCAGCTCACCGGGACAGGGCGAGAACTATGGCTACACCTTC